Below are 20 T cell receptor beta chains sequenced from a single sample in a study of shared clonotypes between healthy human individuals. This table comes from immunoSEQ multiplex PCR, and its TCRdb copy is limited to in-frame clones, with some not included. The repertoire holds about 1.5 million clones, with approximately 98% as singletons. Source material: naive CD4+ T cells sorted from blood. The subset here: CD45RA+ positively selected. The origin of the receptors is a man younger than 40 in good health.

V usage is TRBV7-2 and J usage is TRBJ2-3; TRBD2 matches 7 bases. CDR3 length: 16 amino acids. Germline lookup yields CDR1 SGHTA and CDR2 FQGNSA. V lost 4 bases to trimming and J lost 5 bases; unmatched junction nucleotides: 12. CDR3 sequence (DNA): TGTGCCAGCAGCTCCCTGAGACGGGAGGAGGTAGATACGCAGTATTTT. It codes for CASSSLRREEVDTQYF.

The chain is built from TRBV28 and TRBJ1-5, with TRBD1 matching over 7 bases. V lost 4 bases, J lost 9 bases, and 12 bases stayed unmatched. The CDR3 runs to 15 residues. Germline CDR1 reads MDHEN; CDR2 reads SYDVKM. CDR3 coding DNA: TGTGCCAGCAGTTCATTGGACAGGCCCGTACTGCCCCAGCATTTT. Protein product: CASSSLDRPVLPQHF.

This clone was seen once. CDR3 region: CASQNTPGQGSYEQYF. The CDR3 nucleotides are TGTGCCAGTCAAAATACGCCGGGACAGGGGTCCTACGAGCAGTACTTC. The chain links TRBV27 to TRBJ2-7; 10 positions agree with TRBD1. The CDR3 runs to 16 residues. V shed 9 bases and J 1 base; nucleotides not matched to a gene: 12. Germline V gene data show CDR1 as MNHEY and CDR2 as SMNVEV (reference sequence).

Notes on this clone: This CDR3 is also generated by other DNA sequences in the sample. In DNA form, the CDR3 reads TGTGCCAGCAGCCCACGAGGGGGATCCTACGAGCAGTACTTC. It codes for CASSPRGGSYEQYF. This chain joins TRBV9 and TRBJ2-7; maybe TRBD1 (6 bases). Germline V gene lookup returns CDR1 SGDLS and CDR2 YYNGEE. The V gene lost 4 bases and the J gene lost 1 base, with 12 bases spanning the gap. This CDR3 is built from 14 residues.

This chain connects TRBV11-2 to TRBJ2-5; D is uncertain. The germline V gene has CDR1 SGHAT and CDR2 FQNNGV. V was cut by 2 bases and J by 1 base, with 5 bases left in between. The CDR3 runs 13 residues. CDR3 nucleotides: TGTGCCAGCAGCTTAAAGTTCCAAGAGACCCAGTACTTC. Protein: CASSLKFQETQYF.

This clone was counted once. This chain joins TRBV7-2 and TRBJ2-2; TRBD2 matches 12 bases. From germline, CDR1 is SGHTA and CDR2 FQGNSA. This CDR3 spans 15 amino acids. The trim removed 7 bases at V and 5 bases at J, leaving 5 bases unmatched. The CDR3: CASTEGLAGTGELFF. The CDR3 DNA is TGTGCCAGCACCGAAGGACTAGCGGGAACCGGGGAGCTGTTTTTT.

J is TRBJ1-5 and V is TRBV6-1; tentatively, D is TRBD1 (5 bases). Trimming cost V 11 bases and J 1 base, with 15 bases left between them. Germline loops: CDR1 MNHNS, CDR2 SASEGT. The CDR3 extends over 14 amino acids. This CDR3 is CAAQGRLSNQPQHF. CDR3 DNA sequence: TGTGCCGCGCAGGGACGGTTAAGCAATCAGCCCCAGCATTTT.

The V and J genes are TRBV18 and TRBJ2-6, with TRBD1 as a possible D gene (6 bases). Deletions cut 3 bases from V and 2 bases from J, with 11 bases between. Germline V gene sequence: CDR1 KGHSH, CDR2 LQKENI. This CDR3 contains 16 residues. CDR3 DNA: TGTGCCAGCTCACCCTCAGGGGCGACTGGGGCCAACGTCCTGACTTTC. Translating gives CASSPSGATGANVLTF.

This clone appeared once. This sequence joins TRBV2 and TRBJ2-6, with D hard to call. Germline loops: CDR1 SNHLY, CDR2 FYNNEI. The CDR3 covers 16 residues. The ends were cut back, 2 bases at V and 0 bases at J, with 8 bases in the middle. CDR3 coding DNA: TGTGCCAGCAGTGAAAGGAAGGGCTCTGGGGCCAACGTCCTGACTTTC. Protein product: CASSERKGSGANVLTF.

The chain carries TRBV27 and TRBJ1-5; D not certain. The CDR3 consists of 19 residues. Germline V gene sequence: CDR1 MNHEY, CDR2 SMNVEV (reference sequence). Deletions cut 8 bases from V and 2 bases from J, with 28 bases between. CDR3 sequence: CASGWPPGWFKFCNQPQHF. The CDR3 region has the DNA TGTGCCAGCGGATGGCCCCCAGGTTGGTTTAAATTTTGCAATCAGCCCCAGCATTTT.

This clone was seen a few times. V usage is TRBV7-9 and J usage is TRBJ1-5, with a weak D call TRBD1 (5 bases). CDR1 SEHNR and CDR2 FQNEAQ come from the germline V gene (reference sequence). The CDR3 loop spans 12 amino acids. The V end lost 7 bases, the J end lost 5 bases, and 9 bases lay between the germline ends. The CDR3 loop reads CASNQGDQPQHF. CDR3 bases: TGTGCCAGCAACCAAGGGGATCAGCCCCAGCATTTT.

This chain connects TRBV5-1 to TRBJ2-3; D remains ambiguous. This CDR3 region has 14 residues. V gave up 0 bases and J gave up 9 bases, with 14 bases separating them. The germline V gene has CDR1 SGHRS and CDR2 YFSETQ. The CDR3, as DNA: TGCGCCAGCAGCTTGGCCCCCGCCCAGACAACGCAGTATTTT. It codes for CASSLAPAQTTQYF.

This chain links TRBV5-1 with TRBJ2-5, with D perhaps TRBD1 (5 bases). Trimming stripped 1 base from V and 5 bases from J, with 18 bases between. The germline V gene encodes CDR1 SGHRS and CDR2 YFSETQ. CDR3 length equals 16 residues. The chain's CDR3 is CASSLRPQGGEETQYF. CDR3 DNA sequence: TGCGCCAGCAGCTTGCGCCCGCAGGGTGGCGAGGAGACCCAGTACTTC.

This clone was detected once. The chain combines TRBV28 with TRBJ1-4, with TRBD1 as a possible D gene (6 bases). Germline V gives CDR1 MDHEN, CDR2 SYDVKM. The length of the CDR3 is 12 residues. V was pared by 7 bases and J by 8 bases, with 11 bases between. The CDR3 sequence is CASNGQLEKLFF. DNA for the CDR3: TGTGCCAGCAACGGACAGCTCGAAAAACTGTTTTTT.

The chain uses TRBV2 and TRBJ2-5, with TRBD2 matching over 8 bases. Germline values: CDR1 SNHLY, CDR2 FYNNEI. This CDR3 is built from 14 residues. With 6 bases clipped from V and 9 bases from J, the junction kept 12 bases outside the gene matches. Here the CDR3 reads CASSGGLGEGAQYF. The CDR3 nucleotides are TGTGCCAGCAGCGGGGGACTAGGTGAGGGGGCCCAGTACTTC.

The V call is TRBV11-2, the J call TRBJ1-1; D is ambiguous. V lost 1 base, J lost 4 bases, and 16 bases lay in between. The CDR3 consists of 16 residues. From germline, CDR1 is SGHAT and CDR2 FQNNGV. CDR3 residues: CASSLARGGPSTEAFF. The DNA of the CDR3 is TGTGCCAGCAGCTTAGCCCGGGGAGGTCCGAGCACTGAAGCTTTCTTT.

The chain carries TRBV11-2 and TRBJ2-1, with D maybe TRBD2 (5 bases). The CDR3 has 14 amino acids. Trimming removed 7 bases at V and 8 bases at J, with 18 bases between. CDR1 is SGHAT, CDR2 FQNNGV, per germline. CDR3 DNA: TGTGCCAGCACCCCCGGGCTAGCCCGCGATGAGCAGTTCTTC. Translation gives CASTPGLARDEQFF.

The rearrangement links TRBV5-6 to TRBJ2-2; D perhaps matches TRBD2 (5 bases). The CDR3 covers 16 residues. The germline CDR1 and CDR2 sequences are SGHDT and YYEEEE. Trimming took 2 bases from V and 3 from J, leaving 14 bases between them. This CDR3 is CASSFGLLWDTGELFF. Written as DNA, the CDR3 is TGTGCCAGCAGCTTCGGACTCTTGTGGGACACCGGGGAGCTGTTTTTT.

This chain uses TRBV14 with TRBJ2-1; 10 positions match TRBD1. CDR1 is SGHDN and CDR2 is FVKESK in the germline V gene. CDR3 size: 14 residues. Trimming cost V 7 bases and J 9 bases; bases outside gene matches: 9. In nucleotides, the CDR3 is TGTGCCAGCAACCCCGGGACAGGGGCGGGTGAGCAGTTCTTC. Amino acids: CASNPGTGAGEQFF.

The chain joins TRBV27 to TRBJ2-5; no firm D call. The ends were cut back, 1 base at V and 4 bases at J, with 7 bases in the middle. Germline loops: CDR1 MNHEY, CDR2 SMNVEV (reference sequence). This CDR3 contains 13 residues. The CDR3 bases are TGTGCCAGCAGTTTATTTGCGACAGAGACCCAGTACTTC. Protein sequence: CASSLFATETQYF.